The 22 T cell receptor beta chains presented below share a single source sample, sequenced in a study of CD8 T cells in ankylosing spondylitis. From the 5' RACE reads, TCRdb called clonotypes with MiXCR, one entry per CDR3 protein. The sample has approximately 350,000 distinct CDR3 sequences, roughly 22% seen once. Sequenced: blood, either unsorted or a sorted T cell fraction (not recorded which). The receptor source for this set is a male donor with ankylosing spondylitis or in good health (not recorded which).

This sequence joins TRBV14 and TRBJ2-7, with 7 bases matching TRBD2. This CDR3 is built from 14 residues. CDR1 and CDR2 from the germline V gene are SGHDN and FVKESK. V shed 2 bases and J 5 bases; nucleotides not matched to a gene: 6. The CDR3: CASSQTGGRNEQYF. CDR3 nucleotide sequence: TGTGCCAGCAGCCAAACGGGGGGTCGTAACGAGCAGTACTTC.

This clonotype was detected only a few times. The rearrangement uses TRBV10-3 and TRBJ2-7; TRBD2 aligns across 12 bases. In germline, CDR1 is ENHRY, CDR2 SYGVKD. The CDR3 runs to 15 residues. J was trimmed by 5 bases and V by 8 bases; bases with no gene match: 10. CDR3 DNA: TGTGCCATCCGGATGGATCTAGCGGGGGGGAACGAGCAGTACTTC. Its translation is CAIRMDLAGGNEQYF.

This clonotype appeared a few times. This rearrangement joins TRBV20-1 to TRBJ2-7; D gene unclear. There are 14 residues in the CDR3. V lost 5 bases to trimming and J lost 0 bases, with 14 bases between them. The germline V gene encodes CDR1 DFQATT and CDR2 SNEGSKA (reference sequence). In DNA, the CDR3 is TGCAGTGCTGAATTCCTGGAGTACTCCTACGAGCAGTACTTC. This translates into CSAEFLEYSYEQYF.

This clonotype was observed a few times. This chain connects TRBV30 to TRBJ2-1, with 11 bases fitting TRBD2. The trim removed 5 bases at V and 6 bases at J, leaving 9 bases unmatched. Germline V gene data show CDR1 as GTSNPN and CDR2 as SVGIG (reference sequence). This CDR3 has 15 amino acids. The CDR3 DNA follows: TGTGCCTGGGAAACGGGACTAGCGGTCCCCAATGAGCAGTTCTTC. It specifies CAWETGLAVPNEQFF.

Here the CDR3 reads CASSQGDGGYEQYF. The CDR3 DNA reads TGCGCCAGCAGCCAAGGGGACGGCGGATACGAGCAGTACTTC. The genes are TRBV4-1 and TRBJ2-7; D could derive from TRBD1 or TRBD2 (5 bases each). The CDR3 runs 14 residues. Between the trimmed V and J ends, which lost 1 base and 4 bases, there was a span of 11 bases. The germline CDR1 and CDR2 sequences are MGHRA and YSYEKL.

This clonotype has just a few counts. V and J are TRBV18 and TRBJ2-7; the match to TRBD2 covers 10 bases. Germline V CDR1 and CDR2: KGHSH, LQKENI. CDR3 size: 15 residues. V lost 4 bases and J lost 5; bases outside the gene matches: 8. The CDR3 DNA follows: TGTGCCAGCTCACTCCTAGCGGGGGTCCTCAACGAGCAGTACTTC. Translating gives CASSLLAGVLNEQYF.

In its sample, this clonotype was seen a few times. The rearrangement links TRBV12-3 or TRBV12-4 to TRBJ2-5; 15 bases agree with TRBD2. Germline trimming cut 4 bases from V and 4 bases from J; bases unmatched to any gene: 1. CDR3 size: 15 residues. The CDR3 bases are TGTGCCAGCAGTTCGGGACTAGCGGGGGGAGAGACCCAGTACTTC. Translated, it gives CASSSGLAGGETQYF.

The chain employs TRBV10-2 and TRBJ2-3; TRBD1 aligns across 12 bases. The V gene's germline CDR1 is WSHSY and CDR2 SAAADI. Germline trimming cut 10 bases from V and 2 bases from J; bases unmatched to any gene: 10. The CDR3 loop spans 16 amino acids. For the CDR3, the DNA is TGCGCCACCGAACCGGGACAGGGGGCCTACACAGATACGCAGTATTTT. It specifies CATEPGQGAYTDTQYF.

V and J are TRBV7-9 and TRBJ2-2, with D maybe TRBD2 (6 bases). With 5 bases removed from V and 6 bases from J, the gap between germline ends came to 16 bases. The CDR3 is made up of 15 amino acids. Germline V gene sequence: CDR1 SEHNR, CDR2 FQNEAQ (reference sequence). Here the CDR3 DNA reads TGTGCCAGCAGCCCGCCGTGGGGGGTCCCCGGGGAGCTGTTTTTT. Translated: CASSPPWGVPGELFF.

J is TRBJ1-6 and V is TRBV7-9; 9 bases are shared with TRBD1. V lost 5 bases and J lost 7; bases outside the gene matches: 6. The length of the CDR3 is 15 residues. CDR1 and CDR2 from the germline V gene are SEHNR and FQNEAQ (reference sequence). The CDR3 region is CASSKGQGGNSPLHF. The CDR3 DNA sequence: TGTGCCAGCAGCAAGGGACAGGGCGGCAATTCACCCCTCCACTTT.

In its sample, this clonotype was seen once. It is unclear where the CDR3 begins or ends on the DNA, so no DNA is shown, and the CDR3 is as TCRdb lists it. The CDR3 protein is CASSVGPPQGGTPGSCFF. This chain connects TRBV9 to TRBJ2-2; the table's D call of TRBD1 was not tested on the DNA. Germline V gene sequence: CDR1 SGDLS, CDR2 YYNGEE. From its first to its last residue, the CDR3 has 18 amino acids.

In this sample, this clonotype turned up a few times. The chain couples TRBV4-1 to TRBJ1-1, with no clear D. Germline-derived CDR1 and CDR2 are MGHRA and YSYEKL. This CDR3 comprises 14 residues. V was trimmed by 4 bases and J by 0 bases, leaving 9 bases between them. CDR3 sequence: CASSPGTLNTEAFF. The CDR3 nucleotides read TGCGCCAGCAGCCCCGGAACACTGAACACTGAAGCTTTCTTT.

The genes are TRBV9 and TRBJ1-2; D remains ambiguous. The CDR3 runs 14 residues. CDR1 and CDR2 (germline): SGDLS, YYNGEE. The ends were cut back, 2 bases at V and 0 bases at J, with 8 bases in the middle. The CDR3 coding sequence is TGTGCCAGCAGCGTGGCAGGAACTAACTATGGCTACACCTTC. As protein: CASSVAGTNYGYTF.

This chain links TRBV12-3 or TRBV12-4 with TRBJ1-1; TRBD1 might be the D (5 bases). The germline V and J ends were trimmed by 5 bases and 4 bases, with 11 bases remaining between them. This CDR3 contains 13 residues. Here the CDR3 DNA reads TGTGCCAGCAGTCTCGGGGCCTCCACTGAAGCTTTCTTT. The encoded protein is CASSLGASTEAFF.

J is TRBJ2-1 and V is TRBV13; a weak D match, TRBD2 (5 bases). The CDR3 contains 13 residues. CDR1 and CDR2 (germline): PRHDT, FYEKMQ (reference sequence). Trimming left V 5 bases short and J 6 bases short, with 11 bases between. The CDR3 sequence is CASSTLGFNEQFF. The CDR3 bases are TGTGCCAGCAGCACACTAGGGTTCAATGAGCAGTTCTTC. Drawing the rest from reference TRBV13 and TRBJ2-1, the complete variable domain is AAGVIQSPRHLIKEKRETATLKCYPIPRHDTVYWYQQGPGQDPQFLISFYEKMQSDKGSIPDRFSAQQFSDYHSELNMSSLELGDSALYFCASSTLGFNEQFFGPGTRLTVL.

The V gene is TRBV27, the J gene TRBJ2-1; D gene ambiguous. The V end lost 1 base, the J end lost 2 bases, and 6 bases lay between the germline ends. This CDR3 has 14 residues. Germline CDR1 MNHEY, CDR2 SMNVEV (reference sequence). CDR3 sequence reads: CASSLFAAYNEQFF. The CDR3 DNA reads as TGTGCCAGCAGTTTATTCGCAGCCTACAATGAGCAGTTCTTC.

The J gene is TRBJ2-5, the V gene TRBV4-2; 13 bases are shared with TRBD2. CDR1 is LGHNA and CDR2 is YNFKEQ in the germline V gene. Trimming removed 3 bases from V and 2 bases from J; junction bases left unmatched: 3. The CDR3 extends over 16 amino acids. The CDR3 spells CASSQELAGGQETQYF. In nucleotides, the CDR3 is TGTGCCAGCAGCCAGGAACTAGCGGGGGGGCAAGAGACCCAGTACTTC.

The J gene is TRBJ2-1, the V gene TRBV5-6, with a possible D match to TRBD2 (6 bases). CDR1 and CDR2 (germline): SGHDT, YYEEEE. The CDR3 has 13 amino acids. V was clipped by 3 bases and J by 7 bases, with 11 bases between them. CDR3 region: CASSSTRENEQFF. For the CDR3, the DNA is TGTGCCAGCAGCTCGACTAGGGAGAATGAGCAGTTCTTC.

The chain combines TRBV21-1 with TRBJ2-5; TRBD1 is the table's D call and was not checked against the DNA. TRBV21-1 is recorded as a pseudogene. This CDR3 has 16 residues. The CDR3 DNA reads as TGTGCCAGCAGCAATCCGACGGGCAGGGGAGGAGAGACCCAGTACTTC. Its translation is CASSNPTGRGGETQYF.

This clonotype occurred a few times. The chain uses TRBV3-1 and TRBJ2-5, with D perhaps matching TRBD1 (6 bases). CDR3 length: 13 amino acids. Trimming removed 7 bases at V and 5 bases at J, with 14 bases between. Looked up from germline, CDR1 is LGHDT and CDR2 is YNNKEL (reference sequence). The CDR3 reads CASTTGWSETQYF. The CDR3 coding sequence is TGTGCCAGCACCACAGGGTGGTCGGAGACCCAGTACTTC.

The gene calls are TRBV28 and TRBJ2-3; no clear D gene. This CDR3 region has 14 residues. V gave up 3 bases and J gave up 1 base, with 8 bases separating them. Germline V gene sequence: CDR1 MDHEN, CDR2 SYDVKM. The CDR3 DNA is TGTGCCAGCAGTTTGTCCCCGGGCACAGATACGCAGTATTTT. Translation: CASSLSPGTDTQYF. Looking up the rest from reference TRBV28 and TRBJ2-3 gives the full variable domain: DVKVTQSSRYLVKRTGEKVFLECVQDMDHENMFWYRQDPGLGLRLIYFSYDVKMKEKGDIPEGYSVSREKKERFSLILESASTNQTSMYLCASSLSPGTDTQYFGPGTRLTVL.

This clonotype was observed a handful of times. The chain employs TRBV20-1 and TRBJ1-5, with D possibly TRBD1 on 5 matching bases. Trimming shortened V by 0 bases and J by 3 bases, and 6 bases separated the two germline ends. The germline V gene encodes CDR1 DFQATT and CDR2 SNEGSKA (reference sequence). This CDR3 contains 13 residues. The CDR3 here is CSAREQVNQPQHF. CDR3 bases: TGCAGTGCTAGAGAACAGGTCAATCAGCCCCAGCATTTT.